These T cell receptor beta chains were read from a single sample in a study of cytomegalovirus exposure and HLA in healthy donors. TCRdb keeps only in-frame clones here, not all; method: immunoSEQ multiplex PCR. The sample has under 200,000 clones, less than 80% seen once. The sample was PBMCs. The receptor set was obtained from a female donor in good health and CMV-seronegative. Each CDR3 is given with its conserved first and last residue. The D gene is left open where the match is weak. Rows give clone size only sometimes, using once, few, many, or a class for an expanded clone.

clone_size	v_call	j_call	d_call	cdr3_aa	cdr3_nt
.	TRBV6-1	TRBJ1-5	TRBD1	CASSGGTGLSNQPQHF	TGTGCCAGCAGTGGGGGGACAGGACTTAGCAATCAGCCCCAGCATTTT
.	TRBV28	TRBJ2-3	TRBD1	CASSSRQGSTDTQYF	TGTGCCAGCAGTTCGAGACAGGGCAGCACAGATACGCAGTATTTT
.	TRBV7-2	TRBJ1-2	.	CASSLAGGGGYTF	TGTGCCAGCAGCTTAGCCGGGGGGGGAGGCTACACCTTC
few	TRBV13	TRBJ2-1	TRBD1	CASSPPGQGGNEQFF	TGTGCCAGCAGCCCGCCGGGACAGGGGGGCAATGAGCAGTTCTTC
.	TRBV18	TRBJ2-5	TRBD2	CASSDSLAGWETQYF	TGTGCCAGCTCGGACTCACTAGCGGGATGGGAGACCCAGTACTTC
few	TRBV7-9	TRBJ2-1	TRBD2	CASSFFGTSNEQFF	TGTGCCAGCAGCTTTTTCGGGACTAGCAATGAGCAGTTCTTC
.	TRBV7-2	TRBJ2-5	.	CASSLVLEGGWRETQYF	TGTGCCAGCAGCTTAGTACTAGAGGGGGGGTGGAGGGAGACCCAGTACTTC
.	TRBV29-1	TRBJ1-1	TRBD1	CSVGGQGGNTEAFF	TGCAGCGTTGGTGGACAGGGGGGGAACACTGAAGCTTTCTTT
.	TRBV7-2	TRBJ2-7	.	CASSLVVGSSYEQYF	TGTGCCAGCAGCTTAGTGGTAGGGAGCTCCTACGAGCAGTACTTC
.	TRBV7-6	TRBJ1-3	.	CASSLESRGFGNTIYF	TGTGCCAGCAGCTTAGAGAGTAGGGGGTTTGGAAACACCATATATTTT
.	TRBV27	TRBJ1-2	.	CASSLNGGRSEGYTF	TGTGCCAGCAGCCTTAACGGGGGGCGTTCGGAAGGCTACACCTTC
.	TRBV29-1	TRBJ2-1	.	CSATPSYNEQFF	TGCAGCGCAACCCCGAGCTACAATGAGCAGTTCTTC
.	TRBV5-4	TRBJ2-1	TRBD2	CASSGSASGRYEQFF	TGTGCCAGCAGCGGGAGCGCTAGCGGGAGATATGAGCAGTTCTTC
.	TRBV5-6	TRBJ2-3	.	CASSLVLILHTDTQYF	TGTGCCAGCAGCTTGGTACTAATACTACACACAGATACGCAGTATTTT
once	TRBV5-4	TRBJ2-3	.	CASSFPGRGSADTQYF	TGTGCCAGCAGCTTCCCTGGACGGGGAAGCGCAGATACGCAGTATTTT
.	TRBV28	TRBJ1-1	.	CASRPAGVNTEAFF	TGTGCCAGCAGACCTGCGGGGGTCAACACTGAAGCTTTCTTT
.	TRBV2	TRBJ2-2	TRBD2	CASRRSGTLYNTGELFF	TGTGCCAGCAGGAGGAGCGGGACTCTCTATAACACCGGGGAGCTGTTTTTT